Below, 28 T cell receptor beta chains from the same sample are listed, as sequenced in a study of T cell repertoires in MIS-A myocarditis. Data came from immunoSEQ multiplex PCR; TCRdb stores just in-frame clones and leaves some out. Of several thousand clones listed, 78% are singletons. Sequencing used right inferior lung lobe tissue obtained at autopsy. The source of these receptors is a man between 18 and 29 years old with fulminant myocarditis from multisystem inflammatory syndrome in adults (MIS-A) after COVID-19.

This clone was counted a few times. This chain connects TRBV4-1 to TRBJ1-3; no clear D gene. The germline V and J ends were trimmed by 0 bases and 4 bases, with 4 bases remaining between them. Germline CDR1 reads MGHRA; CDR2 reads YSYEKL. The CDR3 has 13 amino acids. As DNA, the CDR3 is TGCGCCAGCAGCCAAGATTTGGGAAACACCATATATTTT. Translating it yields CASSQDLGNTIYF.

The rearrangement uses TRBV9 and TRBJ1-6; 8 positions agree with TRBD1. With V trimmed by 0 bases and J by 10 bases, 6 bases remained unmatched. Germline V CDR1 and CDR2: SGDLS, YYNGEE. The CDR3 totals 15 residues. This chain's CDR3 is CASSVGQGAQSPLHF. CDR3 DNA: TGTGCCAGCAGCGTAGGGCAGGGGGCTCAATCACCCCTCCACTTT.

The chain is built from TRBV29-1 and TRBJ1-2; maybe TRBD1 (5 bases). The CDR3 sequence is 11 residues long. Per the germline V gene, CDR1 is SQVTM and CDR2 is ANQGSEA. V was shortened by 4 bases and J by 6 bases, with 9 bases between the two germline ends. The CDR3: CSVGGNDGYTF. The CDR3 DNA reads as TGCAGCGTTGGGGGGAATGATGGCTACACCTTC. Drawing the rest from reference TRBV29-1 and TRBJ1-2, the complete variable domain is SAVISQKPSRDICQRGTSLTIQCQVDSQVTMMFWYRQQPGQSLTLIATANQGSEATYESGFVIDKFPISRPNLTFSTLTVSNMSPEDSSIYLCSVGGNDGYTFGSGTRLTVV.

V is TRBV5-1 and J is TRBJ2-2, with D tentatively TRBD1 or TRBD2 (6 bases each). The CDR3 loop spans 16 amino acids. Trimming cost V 2 bases and J 6 bases, with 17 bases left between them. Germline V gene sequence: CDR1 SGHRS, CDR2 YFSETQ. Written as DNA, the CDR3 is TGCGCCAGCAGCTTAGTTTTGGGGGGCCCGGCCGGGGAGCTGTTTTTT. It specifies CASSLVLGGPAGELFF.

V gene TRBV7-9 combines with J gene TRBJ2-7, with D perhaps TRBD1 or TRBD2 (6 bases each). Germline V gene sequence: CDR1 SEHNR, CDR2 FQNEAQ (reference sequence). CDR3 length equals 14 residues. V lost 5 bases, J lost 5 bases, and 16 bases lay in between. The CDR3 is CASSKGGLADEQYF. The DNA for the CDR3 is TGTGCCAGCAGCAAGGGGGGCCTAGCCGACGAGCAGTACTTC.

The chain links TRBV7-2 to TRBJ1-2; D perhaps matches TRBD1 (5 bases). V lost 1 base to trimming and J lost 5 bases, with 8 bases between them. Looked up from germline, CDR1 is SGHTA and CDR2 is FQGNSA. The CDR3 totals 13 residues. CDR3 sequence reads: CASSLDRFYGYTF. The CDR3 bases are TGTGCCAGCAGCTTAGACAGGTTTTATGGCTACACCTTC.

This chain connects TRBV18 to TRBJ1-1; 9 bases align to TRBD1. J lost 8 bases, V lost 3 bases, and 1 base had no gene match. The CDR3 has 12 residues. CDR1 is KGHSH and CDR2 is LQKENI in the germline V gene. The CDR3 DNA sequence: TGTGCCAGCTCACCGGGACAGGGCGAAGCTTTCTTT. This codes for CASSPGQGEAFF.

The chain employs TRBV6-5 and TRBJ2-7; the match to TRBD2 covers 9 bases. V dropped 6 bases and J dropped 5; count of bases not matched to a gene: 5. The germline V gene has CDR1 MNHEY and CDR2 SVGAGI. CDR3 size: 13 residues. DNA of the CDR3: TGTGCCAGCAGCCTGGGGACTAGCAACGAGCAGTACTTC. This encodes CASSLGTSNEQYF.

J is TRBJ2-4 and V is TRBV2, with a tentative D call TRBD2 (5 bases). CDR3 size: 15 residues. Germline CDR1 is SNHLY and CDR2 is FYNNEI. The V end lost 9 bases, the J end lost 1 base, and 16 bases lay between the germline ends. This CDR3 reads CASLGEPTAKNIQYF. The CDR3 nucleotides read TGTGCCAGTCTGGGAGAGCCGACGGCCAAAAACATTCAGTACTTC.

The chain combines TRBV11-3 with TRBJ1-1; D perhaps matches TRBD1 (6 bases). Deletions cut 2 bases from V and 4 bases from J, with 14 bases between. The CDR3 contains 15 residues. The germline V gene encodes CDR1 SGHNT and CDR2 YENEEA. The CDR3 spells CASSLTGSITTEAFF. CDR3 DNA: TGTGCCAGCAGCTTAACAGGGAGTATTACCACTGAAGCTTTCTTT.

The chain employs TRBV9 and TRBJ2-2, with TRBD2 as a possible D gene (6 bases). The CDR3 has 14 residues. V lost 6 bases and J lost 2, with 11 bases in between. Germline V gives CDR1 SGDLS, CDR2 YYNGEE. The CDR3 coding sequence is TGTGCCAGCAAACGGGAGCTCAACACCGGGGAGCTGTTTTTT. Its translation: CASKRELNTGELFF.

This rearrangement joins TRBV11-3 to TRBJ2-3, with TRBD2 identical over 10 bases. From germline, CDR1 is SGHNT and CDR2 YENEEA. The CDR3 is 14 amino acids. The J segment lost 5 bases and the V segment lost 4 bases, leaving 3 bases of the junction unmatched. Here the CDR3 reads CASSSAGGGDTQYF. CDR3 nucleotides: TGTGCCAGCAGCTCAGCGGGAGGGGGAGATACGCAGTATTTT.

This chain joins TRBV28 and TRBJ2-5; TRBD1 might be the D (6 bases). V lost 5 bases, J lost 6 bases, and 13 bases lay in between. There are 13 residues in the CDR3. Germline V lookup: CDR1 MDHEN, CDR2 SYDVKM. The CDR3 DNA follows: TGTGCCAGCAGTCCGCCCGGGACAAAGACCCAGTACTTC. Protein sequence: CASSPPGTKTQYF. Complete variable domain (other parts from reference TRBV28 and TRBJ2-5): DVKVTQSSRYLVKRTGEKVFLECVQDMDHENMFWYRQDPGLGLRLIYFSYDVKMKEKGDIPEGYSVSREKKERFSLILESASTNQTSMYLCASSPPGTKTQYFGPGTRLLVL.

DNA for the CDR3: TGTGCCAGCCTAGCGGAAAACACAGATACGCAGTATTTT. Its protein product is CASLAENTDTQYF. This chain joins TRBV10-3 and TRBJ2-3, with TRBD2 matching 7 bases. The CDR3 length is 13 residues. Germline V gives CDR1 ENHRY, CDR2 SYGVKD. The V segment lost 10 bases and the J segment 2 bases; nucleotides outside the gene matches: 6.

The J gene is TRBJ1-5, the V gene TRBV12-3 or TRBV12-4, with unresolved D. CDR3 length equals 13 residues. V was pared by 3 bases and J by 1 base, with 4 bases between. This chain's CDR3 is CASSFQSNQPQHF. The CDR3 nucleotides are TGTGCCAGCAGTTTCCAGAGCAATCAGCCCCAGCATTTT.

This clone was detected a few times. This chain connects TRBV18 to TRBJ1-1; D is ambiguous. Deletions cut 3 bases from V and 1 base from J, with 9 bases between. CDR1 and CDR2 (germline): KGHSH, LQKENI. The CDR3 contains 14 residues. The CDR3 nucleotides read TGTGCCAGCTCACCTACCGCCTCGAACACTGAAGCTTTCTTT. Protein: CASSPTASNTEAFF.

This clone occurred a few times. V is TRBV4-1 and J is TRBJ2-2; 9 bases line up with TRBD2. The length of the CDR3 is 17 residues. The germline V gene has CDR1 MGHRA and CDR2 YSYEKL. With 0 bases clipped from V and 5 bases from J, the junction kept 7 bases outside the gene matches. CDR3 DNA sequence: TGCGCCAGCAGCCAAGATTATCTAGCGGGATTAACCGGGGAGCTGTTTTTT. Translated: CASSQDYLAGLTGELFF.

This chain links TRBV7-9 with TRBJ1-5; a weak D match, TRBD1 (5 bases). This CDR3 has 15 amino acids. Trimming took 5 bases from V and 6 from J, leaving 17 bases between them. The germline CDR1 and CDR2 sequences are SEHNR and FQNEAQ (reference sequence). Here the CDR3 DNA reads TGTGCCAGCAGCCCCCAGGGAGCGGGAGGTCAGCCCCAGCATTTT. Translating gives CASSPQGAGGQPQHF.

The rearrangement joins TRBV7-2 to TRBJ1-1; 8 nucleotides agree with TRBD1. This CDR3 region has 16 residues. Germline V gives CDR1 SGHTA, CDR2 FQGNSA. Trimming removed 5 bases from V and 4 bases from J; junction bases left unmatched: 12. Here the CDR3 DNA reads TGTGCCAGCAGCCCAGCCGGGACAGGCCTGGGCACTGAAGCTTTCTTT. This gives the protein CASSPAGTGLGTEAFF. The complete variable domain, with remaining parts taken from reference TRBV7-2 and TRBJ1-1, reads GAGVSQSPSNKVTEKGKDVELRCDPISGHTALYWYRQSLGQGLEFLIYFQGNSAPDKSGLPSDRFSAERTGGSVSTLTIQRTQQEDSAVYLCASSPAGTGLGTEAFFGQGTRLTVV.

The V and J genes are TRBV29-1 and TRBJ1-4, with 7 bases matching TRBD1. The germline V gene encodes CDR1 SQVTM and CDR2 ANQGSEA. Trimming at V came to 3 bases and at J to 1 base, leaving 2 bases not matched to a gene. CDR3 length: 14 amino acids. The chain's CDR3 is CSVDSGGTNEKLFF. The CDR3, as DNA: TGCAGCGTTGACTCAGGGGGAACTAATGAAAAACTGTTTTTT. The complete variable domain, with remaining parts taken from reference TRBV29-1 and TRBJ1-4, reads SAVISQKPSRDICQRGTSLTIQCQVDSQVTMMFWYRQQPGQSLTLIATANQGSEATYESGFVIDKFPISRPNLTFSTLTVSNMSPEDSSIYLCSVDSGGTNEKLFFGSGTQLSVL.

This clone appeared a single time. For the CDR3, the DNA is TGTGCCAGCTCACCTGGACTAGAGCAAGAGACCCAGTACTTC. It is translated as CASSPGLEQETQYF. This chain uses TRBV18 with TRBJ2-5; 7 bases align to TRBD2. Germline CDR1 reads KGHSH; CDR2 reads LQKENI. V shed 3 bases, J shed 2 bases, and the junction held 3 bases outside the gene matches. There are 14 residues in the CDR3.

This clone qualifies as medium-sized. V gene TRBV3-1 (or the pseudogene TRBV3-2) combines with J gene TRBJ2-1; D not certain. The CDR3 length is 16 residues. From germline, CDR1 is LGHDT and CDR2 YNNKEL (reference sequence). Trimming shortened V by 2 bases and J by 4 bases, and 15 bases separated the two germline ends. CDR3 loop: CASSQNIGRRYNEQFF. The CDR3 DNA is TGTGCCAGCAGCCAAAATATCGGCAGGCGTTACAATGAGCAGTTCTTC.

V gene TRBV5-1 combines with J gene TRBJ1-1; a weak D match, TRBD1 (5 bases). This CDR3 region has 14 residues. V lost 2 bases and J 0 bases, leaving 8 bases between the germline ends. Germline V gene sequence: CDR1 SGHRS, CDR2 YFSETQ. CDR3 amino acids: CASSLQVMNTEAFF. The CDR3 bases are TGCGCCAGCAGCTTACAGGTTATGAACACTGAAGCTTTCTTT.

This clone was observed a few times. This chain connects TRBV4-1 to TRBJ2-3; the D call may be TRBD1 or TRBD2 (5 bases each). The CDR3 totals 19 residues. The V gene's germline CDR1 is MGHRA and CDR2 YSYEKL. V lost 1 base and J 4 bases, leaving 24 bases between the germline ends. The CDR3 nucleotides are TGCGCCAGCAGCCAAGTGGTGTCGAGGGGACCCCGGCGCGCAGATACGCAGTATTTT. Amino acid sequence: CASSQVVSRGPRRADTQYF.

CDR3 protein: CASIGGLTYEQYF. Here the CDR3 DNA reads TGTGCCAGCATCGGGGGTCTGACCTACGAGCAGTACTTC. The gene calls are TRBV2 and TRBJ2-7; D is perhaps TRBD2 (6 bases). There are 13 residues in the CDR3. Germline V gives CDR1 SNHLY, CDR2 FYNNEI. With 7 bases removed from V and 2 bases from J, the gap between germline ends came to 12 bases.

This chain joins TRBV11-3 and TRBJ1-1, with a weak D call TRBD1 (6 bases). Germline V gives CDR1 SGHNT, CDR2 YENEEA. V was trimmed by 5 bases and J by 8 bases, leaving 12 bases between them. This CDR3 spans 12 amino acids. CDR3 region: CASSQGGEEAFF. CDR3 coding DNA: TGTGCCAGCAGCCAAGGGGGAGAAGAAGCTTTCTTT.

This chain links TRBV7-9 with TRBJ2-1, with TRBD1 as a possible D gene (7 bases). Trimming removed 3 bases from V and 2 bases from J, with 17 bases in between. CDR3 length: 17 residues. Germline V CDR1 and CDR2: SEHNR, FQNEAQ (reference sequence). In nucleotides, the CDR3 is TGTGCCAGCAGCTTCCACAGGGGAGGAGGCACCTACAATGAGCAGTTCTTC. It specifies CASSFHRGGGTYNEQFF.

The chain links TRBV14 to TRBJ1-1, with D uncertain. V dropped 0 bases and J dropped 0 bases, with 17 bases sitting between them. The CDR3 is made up of 18 amino acids. Germline V gene lookup returns CDR1 SGHDN and CDR2 FVKESK. CDR3 DNA: TGTGCCAGCAGCCAAGATCCCGCTCTAACGGGTCTGAACACTGAAGCTTTCTTT. Translated, it gives CASSQDPALTGLNTEAFF.